These 9 T cell receptor beta chains were all obtained from the same sample, sequenced in a study of control samples from healthy donors and cancer patients. Here immunoSEQ multiplex PCR was the method, and the copy in TCRdb shows in-frame clones only, minus some. The sample holds 60,000 to 100,000 clones; 70% to 90% are singletons and the top ten take 7.2%. Input material: blood. The origin of the receptors is a man in his fifties or sixties in good health.

The chain is built from TRBV3-1 (or the pseudogene TRBV3-2) and TRBJ1-1; perhaps TRBD1 as D (5 bases). V was pared by 9 bases and J by 1 base, with 15 bases between. The germline CDR1 and CDR2 sequences are LGHDT and YNNKEL (reference sequence). This CDR3 contains 14 residues. As DNA, the CDR3 is TGTGCCAGTTCATTCGGGGGGAAGAACACTGAAGCTTTCTTT. Translation gives CASSFGGKNTEAFF.

The rearrangement links TRBV19 to TRBJ1-1, with D possibly matching TRBD1 (5 bases). Germline CDR1 and CDR2: LNHDA and SQIVND (reference sequence). The CDR3 has 13 amino acids. V lost 5 bases to trimming and J lost 1 base, with 8 bases between them. CDR3 loop: CASSWTRNTEAFF. Here the CDR3 DNA reads TGTGCCAGTAGTTGGACAAGGAACACTGAAGCTTTCTTT.

V usage is TRBV7-6 and J usage is TRBJ2-3; 10 nucleotides agree with TRBD1. Germline loops: CDR1 SGHVS, CDR2 FNYEAQ. Germline trimming cut 5 bases from V and 5 bases from J; bases unmatched to any gene: 7. The CDR3 loop spans 15 amino acids. CDR3 in DNA: TGTGCCAGCAGCCCGTGGACAGGGGGGGAAGATACGCAGTATTTT. This translates into CASSPWTGGEDTQYF.

This clone was recorded once. CDR3 protein: CASSLWTGDDQPQHF. The CDR3, as DNA: TGTGCCAGCTCACTCTGGACAGGGGATGATCAGCCCCAGCATTTT. The gene calls are TRBV18 and TRBJ1-5; 9 bases are a match to TRBD1. Trimming at V came to 4 bases and at J to 5 bases, leaving 6 bases not matched to a gene. The length of the CDR3 is 15 residues. Per the germline V gene, CDR1 is KGHSH and CDR2 is LQKENI.

This chain uses TRBV7-9 with TRBJ1-4, with 9 bases identical to TRBD1. The junction had 10 bases not matched to a gene; V was cut back by 5 bases and J by 3 bases. The germline V gene encodes CDR1 SEHNR and CDR2 FQNEAQ (reference sequence). The CDR3 totals 17 residues. CDR3 in DNA: TGTGCCAGCAGCCACTCGGGACAGGGAACAGCTAATGAAAAACTGTTTTTT. Translation: CASSHSGQGTANEKLFF.

A remark on this clone: This specimen includes other DNA sequences encoding the same CDR3. The CDR3 nucleotides read TGCGCCAGCAGTCAACCATTTCCGGGACAGGGGGTCCTTGGGGCCAACGTCCTGACTTTC. Amino acid sequence: CASSQPFPGQGVLGANVLTF. J is TRBJ2-6 and V is TRBV23-1; the match to TRBD1 covers 11 bases. TRBV23-1 is flagged as an ORF with uncertain function. Germline trimming cut 2 bases from V and 3 bases from J; bases unmatched to any gene: 12. This CDR3 is built from 20 residues.

This chain connects TRBV2 to TRBJ2-1; 7 nucleotides line up with TRBD1. Unmatched junction bases numbered 3, after V lost 4 bases and J lost 6 bases. The CDR3 is 13 residues long. CDR1 and CDR2 (germline): SNHLY, FYNNEI. This chain's CDR3 is CASSGTGFNEQFF. The CDR3 bases are TGTGCCAGCAGTGGGACAGGTTTCAATGAGCAGTTCTTC.

The chain couples TRBV21-1 to TRBJ1-2; the table's D call of TRBD1 was not tested on the DNA. TRBV21-1 is a pseudogene locus. This CDR3 region has 13 residues. The DNA for the CDR3 is TGTGCCAGCAGCAAATTCTCCAGGGGGGTTTTCACCTTC. Protein sequence: CASSKFSRGVFTF.

Only one count was recorded for this clone. The V and J genes are TRBV11-3 and TRBJ2-1; 15 bases are shared with TRBD2. V lost 5 bases, J lost 0 bases, and 5 bases stayed unmatched. The CDR3 has 18 amino acids. Germline CDR1 reads SGHNT; CDR2 reads YENEEA. The CDR3: CASSPGLAGGDSYNEQFF. The CDR3 DNA reads as TGTGCCAGCAGCCCGGGACTAGCGGGGGGAGACTCCTACAATGAGCAGTTCTTC.